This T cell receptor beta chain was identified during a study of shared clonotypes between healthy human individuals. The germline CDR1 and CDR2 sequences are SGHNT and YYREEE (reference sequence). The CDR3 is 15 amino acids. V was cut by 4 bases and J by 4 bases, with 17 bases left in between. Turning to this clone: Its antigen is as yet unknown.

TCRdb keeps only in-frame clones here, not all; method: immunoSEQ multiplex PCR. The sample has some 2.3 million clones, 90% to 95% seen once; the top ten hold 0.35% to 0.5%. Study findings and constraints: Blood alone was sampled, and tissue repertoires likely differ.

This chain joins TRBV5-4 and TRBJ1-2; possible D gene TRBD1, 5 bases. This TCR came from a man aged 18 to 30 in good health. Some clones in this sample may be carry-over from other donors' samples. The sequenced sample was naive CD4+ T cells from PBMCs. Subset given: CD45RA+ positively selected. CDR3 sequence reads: CASSPAGLNFYGYTF. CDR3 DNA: TGTGCCAGCAGCCCCGCAGGGTTGAACTTCTATGGCTACACCTTC.